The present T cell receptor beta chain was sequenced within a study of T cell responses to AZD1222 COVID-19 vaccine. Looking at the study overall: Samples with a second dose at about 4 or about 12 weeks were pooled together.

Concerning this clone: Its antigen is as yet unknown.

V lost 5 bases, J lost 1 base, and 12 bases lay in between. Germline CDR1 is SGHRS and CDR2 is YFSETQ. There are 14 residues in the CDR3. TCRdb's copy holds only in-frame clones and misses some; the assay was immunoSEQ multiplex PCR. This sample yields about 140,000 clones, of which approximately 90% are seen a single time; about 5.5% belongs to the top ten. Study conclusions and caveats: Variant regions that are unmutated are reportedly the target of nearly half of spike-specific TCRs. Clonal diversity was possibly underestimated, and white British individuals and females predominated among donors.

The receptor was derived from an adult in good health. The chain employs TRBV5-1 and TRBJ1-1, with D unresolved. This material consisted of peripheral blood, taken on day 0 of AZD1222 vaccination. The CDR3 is CASRETGGNTEAFF. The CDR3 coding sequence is TGCGCCAGCAGGGAGACCGGCGGGAACACTGAAGCTTTCTTT.